The T cell receptor (beta chain) described here comes from a study of PD-L1 blockade in urothelial cancer. For the study at large: About 85% of the roughly 29 patients comprised males who had bladder-origin urothelial cancer. Prior chemotherapy regimens per patient numbered 0 to 3.

Each patient supplied 1 to 8 pretreatment and on-treatment samples. Germline trimming cut 5 bases from V and 8 bases from J; bases unmatched to any gene: 11. CDR1 SGHTA and CDR2 FQGNSA come from the germline V gene. The CDR3 has 15 amino acids. PCRs were each spiked with synthetic TCR analog templates. The data were produced by immunoSEQ multiplex PCR, yet TCRdb's version contains in-frame clones alone and is incomplete. The sample consists of 85,000 to 90,000 clones, approximately 90% of them appearing once. The sequenced sample was PBMCs, obtained around atezolizumab (anti-PD-L1) treatment. The chain couples TRBV7-2 to TRBJ1-4, with 7 bases matching TRBD1. The sequence derives from a man aged 55 to 69 with urothelial cancer. The DNA for the CDR3 is TGTGCCAGCAGCGTCCTAGGGGGCTTAGGGGAAAAACTGTTTTTT. Its protein is CASSVLGGLGEKLFF.